This is a list of T cell receptor beta chains from one sample in a study of tumor and adjacent non-tumor tissue in lung cancer. TCRdb recomputed calls from the multiplex PCR reads with MiXCR, one row per CDR3 protein. This sample carries about 200,000 distinct CDR3 sequences, less than 80% of them seen once, and the ten largest clones take under 30%. The sequencing sample was made of lung tumor tissue. The receptors stem from a man aged 55-75 years with non-small cell lung cancer. Each CDR3 is given with its conserved first and last residue. A D gene is named only where the DNA matches it firmly. A row's size may be missing; if present it is once, few, many or a size class.

clone_size: .
v_call: TRBV29-1
j_call: TRBJ2-3
d_call: .
cdr3_aa: CSVEMGSRAETQYF
cdr3_nt: TGCAGCGTTGAGATGGGTAGTAGGGCAGAAACGCAGTATTTT

clone_size: .
v_call: TRBV11-3
j_call: TRBJ2-3
d_call: .
cdr3_aa: CVSSYGTSMGDTQYF
cdr3_nt: TGTGTCAGTAGTTACGGGACATCCATGGGAGATACGCAGTATTTT

clone_size: .
v_call: TRBV11-2
j_call: TRBJ1-4
d_call: .
cdr3_aa: CASSLKMPGSHGIKLFF
cdr3_nt: TGTGCCAGCAGCTTAAAAATGCCGGGATCCCATGGAATAAAACTGTTTTTT

clone_size: .
v_call: TRBV12-3/TRBV12-4
j_call: TRBJ2-1
d_call: TRBD2
cdr3_aa: CAISFTSGHNEQFF
cdr3_nt: TGTGCCATCAGTTTCACTAGCGGCCACAATGAGCAGTTCTTC

clone_size: .
v_call: TRBV11-1
j_call: TRBJ2-2
d_call: .
cdr3_aa: CASNFSRNTGELFF
cdr3_nt: TGTGCCAGCAATTTTAGTCGGAACACCGGGGAGCTGTTTTTT

clone_size: .
v_call: TRBV24-1
j_call: TRBJ2-3
d_call: .
cdr3_aa: CATNVKEDTQYF
cdr3_nt: TGTGCCACCAATGTAAAGGAAGATACGCAGTATTTT

clone_size: .
v_call: TRBV20-1
j_call: TRBJ2-2
d_call: .
cdr3_aa: CSAGDRRLNTGELFF
cdr3_nt: TGCAGTGCTGGAGACCGCAGACTAAACACCGGGGAGCTGTTTTTT

clone_size: .
v_call: TRBV12-5
j_call: TRBJ1-1
d_call: .
cdr3_aa: CASGLMGTEAFF
cdr3_nt: TGTGCTAGTGGTTTGATGGGGACTGAAGCTTTCTTT

clone_size: .
v_call: TRBV11-2
j_call: TRBJ2-7
d_call: .
cdr3_aa: CASSLGRDTAYEQYF
cdr3_nt: TGTGCCAGCAGCTTAGGGAGGGATACAGCCTACGAGCAGTACTTC

clone_size: .
v_call: TRBV12-3/TRBV12-4
j_call: TRBJ2-1
d_call: TRBD1
cdr3_aa: CASSFMSGTGANEQFF
cdr3_nt: TGTGCCAGCAGTTTTATGTCTGGGACAGGGGCGAATGAGCAGTTCTTC

clone_size: many
v_call: TRBV12-3/TRBV12-4
j_call: TRBJ2-7
d_call: TRBD2
cdr3_aa: CASGLAGGSYEQYF
cdr3_nt: TGTGCCAGCGGGCTAGCGGGGGGATCCTACGAGCAGTACTTC

clone_size: .
v_call: TRBV6-5
j_call: TRBJ2-7
d_call: TRBD2
cdr3_aa: CASSYSSSGVTYEPYF
cdr3_nt: TGTGCCAGCAGTTACTCGTCTAGCGGGGTCACTTACGAGCCGTACTTC

clone_size: many
v_call: TRBV29-1
j_call: TRBJ1-2
d_call: TRBD1
cdr3_aa: CSVSVQQGAYGYTF
cdr3_nt: TGCAGCGTTTCGGTCCAACAGGGGGCCTATGGCTACACCTTC

clone_size: few
v_call: TRBV29-1
j_call: TRBJ2-7
d_call: TRBD2
cdr3_aa: CSVGTSGSTEQYF
cdr3_nt: TGCAGCGTGGGAACTAGCGGGAGCACCGAACAGTACTTC

clone_size: .
v_call: TRBV6-6
j_call: TRBJ2-2
d_call: TRBD2
cdr3_aa: CASSFTGGPGELFF
cdr3_nt: TGTGCCAGCAGTTTCACGGGAGGACCCGGGGAGCTGTTTTTT

clone_size: .
v_call: TRBV6-2/TRBV6-3
j_call: TRBJ1-6
d_call: .
cdr3_aa: CASNYFGGNSPLHF
cdr3_nt: TGTGCCAGCAATTACTTCGGGGGTAATTCACCCCTCCACTTT

clone_size: .
v_call: TRBV10-1
j_call: TRBJ1-1
d_call: .
cdr3_aa: CVSSDDSTEAFF
cdr3_nt: TGCGTCAGCAGTGATGACAGCACTGAAGCTTTCTTT

clone_size: few
v_call: TRBV5-4
j_call: TRBJ1-5
d_call: .
cdr3_aa: CASSVDSNQPQHF
cdr3_nt: TGTGCCAGCAGCGTGGACAGCAATCAGCCCCAGCATTTT

clone_size: .
v_call: TRBV20-1
j_call: TRBJ2-5
d_call: TRBD2
cdr3_aa: CRATSGRVETQYF
cdr3_nt: TGCAGAGCTACTAGCGGGAGAGTAGAGACCCAGTACTTC

clone_size: .
v_call: TRBV11-2
j_call: TRBJ2-4
d_call: .
cdr3_aa: CASSLGGKGAARNIQYF
cdr3_nt: TGTGCCAGCAGCTTAGGGGGGAAAGGGGCTGCCAGAAACATTCAGTACTTC

clone_size: many
v_call: TRBV4-2
j_call: TRBJ2-3
d_call: TRBD2
cdr3_aa: CASSQGRVRGGDTQYF
cdr3_nt: TGTGCCAGCAGCCAAGGAAGGGTGCGGGGGGGAGATACGCAGTATTTT

clone_size: once
v_call: TRBV11-3
j_call: TRBJ1-2
d_call: .
cdr3_aa: CASSLAWGYAF
cdr3_nt: TGTGCCAGCAGCTTGGCGTGGGGTTACGCCTTC

clone_size: .
v_call: TRBV6-2/TRBV6-3
j_call: TRBJ1-2
d_call: TRBD1
cdr3_aa: CGSSVPHRGDYGYAF
cdr3_nt: TGTGGCAGCAGCGTGCCGCACAGGGGCGACTATGGCTACGCCTTC

clone_size: .
v_call: TRBV11-2
j_call: TRBJ2-5
d_call: .
cdr3_aa: CASSPATEQETQYF
cdr3_nt: TGTGCCAGCAGCCCCGCGACAGAGCAAGAGACTCAGTACTTC

clone_size: .
v_call: TRBV20-1
j_call: TRBJ2-3
d_call: .
cdr3_aa: CSANWPPDTQYF
cdr3_nt: TGTAGTGCCAATTGGCCCCCAGATACGCAGTATTTT

clone_size: few
v_call: TRBV20-1
j_call: TRBJ2-7
d_call: .
cdr3_aa: CSAPRDGRAYEQYF
cdr3_nt: TGCAGTGCCCCCCGGGACGGAAGAGCCTACGAGCAGTACTTC

clone_size: .
v_call: TRBV9
j_call: TRBJ2-3
d_call: .
cdr3_aa: CASSVGAVNSADTQYF
cdr3_nt: TGTGCCAGCAGCGTAGGAGCAGTTAACTCGGCAGATACGCAGTATTTT

clone_size: once
v_call: TRBV4-2
j_call: TRBJ1-3
d_call: .
cdr3_aa: CVSSHDPGFSRPGNTIYF
cdr3_nt: TGTGTCAGCAGCCATGACCCTGGCTTCTCTAGGCCTGGAAACACCATATATTTT

clone_size: many
v_call: TRBV11-1
j_call: TRBJ2-4
d_call: TRBD1
cdr3_aa: CASSLGQGDIQYF
cdr3_nt: TGTGCCAGCAGCTTGGGGCAGGGGGACATTCAGTACTTC

clone_size: .
v_call: TRBV5-6
j_call: TRBJ2-1
d_call: .
cdr3_aa: CASCLGVQDEQFF
cdr3_nt: TGTGCCAGCTGCCTGGGGGTGCAAGACGAGCAGTTCTTC

clone_size: .
v_call: TRBV28
j_call: TRBJ2-1
d_call: TRBD1
cdr3_aa: CASSPPGTALCEQFF
cdr3_nt: TGTGCCAGCAGTCCGCCCGGGACAGCCCTATGTGAGCAGTTCTTC

clone_size: .
v_call: TRBV7-9
j_call: TRBJ2-2
d_call: .
cdr3_aa: CASSPTGPTGELFF
cdr3_nt: TGTGCCAGCAGCCCGACGGGCCCTACCGGGGAGCTGTTTTTT

clone_size: many
v_call: TRBV4-1
j_call: TRBJ2-3
d_call: .
cdr3_aa: CASTSTGMDTQYF
cdr3_nt: TGCGCCAGCACCTCAACAGGGATGGATACGCAGTATTTT

clone_size: .
v_call: TRBV11-2
j_call: TRBJ2-1
d_call: TRBD2
cdr3_aa: CASILPPHGTSGGLGAFF
cdr3_nt: TGTGCCAGCATCTTACCCCCCCATGGGACTAGCGGGGGGCTAGGGGCGTTCTTC

clone_size: few
v_call: TRBV28
j_call: TRBJ2-3
d_call: TRBD2
cdr3_aa: CASAGPSGGIASTDTQYF
cdr3_nt: TGTGCCAGCGCGGGTCCTAGCGGGGGGATTGCTAGCACAGATACGCAGTATTTT

clone_size: .
v_call: TRBV12-3/TRBV12-4
j_call: TRBJ1-2
d_call: .
cdr3_aa: CASSYSGTRGYGHTF
cdr3_nt: TGTGCCAGCAGTTACTCCGGGACAAGGGGCTATGGCCACACCTTC

clone_size: .
v_call: TRBV20-1
j_call: TRBJ2-7
d_call: TRBD2
cdr3_aa: CSARTASGSYVQYF
cdr3_nt: TGCAGTGCTAGAACGGCTAGCGGCTCCTACGTGCAGTACTTC

clone_size: .
v_call: TRBV6-5
j_call: TRBJ2-1
d_call: .
cdr3_aa: CASSYSYRASSYNEQFF
cdr3_nt: TGTGCCAGCAGTTACTCGTATAGGGCGAGCTCCTACAATGAGCAGTTCTTC

clone_size: .
v_call: TRBV7-8
j_call: TRBJ2-3
d_call: TRBD1
cdr3_aa: CASSWAGGTYTQYF
cdr3_nt: TGTGCCAGCAGCTGGGCAGGGGGCACATATACGCAGTATTTT

clone_size: .
v_call: TRBV20-1
j_call: TRBJ2-1
d_call: TRBD2
cdr3_aa: CSADSTSGRGEQFF
cdr3_nt: TGCAGTGCCGACTCGACTAGCGGGAGAGGGGAGCAGTTCTTC

clone_size: .
v_call: TRBV6-5
j_call: TRBJ2-7
d_call: TRBD1
cdr3_aa: CTSRPRQGGAHEQYF
cdr3_nt: TGTACCAGCAGACCGCGACAGGGTGGGGCCCACGAGCAGTACTTC

clone_size: .
v_call: TRBV14
j_call: TRBJ1-2
d_call: .
cdr3_aa: CACSPWNSYGYTF
cdr3_nt: TGTGCCTGCAGCCCCTGGAATAGCTATGGCTACACCTTC

clone_size: .
v_call: TRBV20-1
j_call: TRBJ2-6
d_call: TRBD2
cdr3_aa: CSARILAGNTGANVLSF
cdr3_nt: TGCAGTGCTAGAATACTAGCGGGGAATACCGGGGCCAACGTCCTGAGTTTC

clone_size: many
v_call: TRBV5-4
j_call: TRBJ2-3
d_call: .
cdr3_aa: CASSFRDTQYF
cdr3_nt: TGTGCCAGCAGCTTCCGGGATACGCAGTATTTT

clone_size: .
v_call: TRBV20-1
j_call: TRBJ1-1
d_call: TRBD1
cdr3_aa: CSVMGTGNTEAFF
cdr3_nt: TGCAGTGTTATGGGGACAGGGAACACTGAAGCTTTCTTT

clone_size: many
v_call: TRBV12-3/TRBV12-4
j_call: TRBJ2-5
d_call: TRBD2
cdr3_aa: CASSLAAGGETQYF
cdr3_nt: TGTGCCAGCAGTTTGGCGGCGGGGGGAGAGACCCAGTACTTC

clone_size: many
v_call: TRBV11-3
j_call: TRBJ2-3
d_call: .
cdr3_aa: CASSLGFSDTQYF
cdr3_nt: TGTGCCAGCAGCTTAGGTTTTTCAGATACGCAGTATTTT

clone_size: many
v_call: TRBV10-2
j_call: TRBJ1-2
d_call: TRBD1
cdr3_aa: CASGQGVSGYTF
cdr3_nt: TGCGCCAGCGGACAGGGGGTATCTGGCTACACCTTC

clone_size: .
v_call: TRBV4-3
j_call: TRBJ2-3
d_call: .
cdr3_aa: CDSSQDRAGITDTQYF
cdr3_nt: TGCGACAGCAGCCAAGATAGAGCGGGCATTACAGATACGCAGTATTTT

clone_size: few
v_call: TRBV6-5
j_call: TRBJ1-4
d_call: .
cdr3_aa: CASSYWGDGEKLFF
cdr3_nt: TGTGCCAGCAGTTACTGGGGGGACGGGGAAAAACTGTTTTTT

clone_size: .
v_call: TRBV6-5
j_call: TRBJ1-1
d_call: TRBD1
cdr3_aa: CASSTQGVNTEAFF
cdr3_nt: TGTGCCAGCAGTACACAGGGGGTGAACACTGAAGCTTTCTTT